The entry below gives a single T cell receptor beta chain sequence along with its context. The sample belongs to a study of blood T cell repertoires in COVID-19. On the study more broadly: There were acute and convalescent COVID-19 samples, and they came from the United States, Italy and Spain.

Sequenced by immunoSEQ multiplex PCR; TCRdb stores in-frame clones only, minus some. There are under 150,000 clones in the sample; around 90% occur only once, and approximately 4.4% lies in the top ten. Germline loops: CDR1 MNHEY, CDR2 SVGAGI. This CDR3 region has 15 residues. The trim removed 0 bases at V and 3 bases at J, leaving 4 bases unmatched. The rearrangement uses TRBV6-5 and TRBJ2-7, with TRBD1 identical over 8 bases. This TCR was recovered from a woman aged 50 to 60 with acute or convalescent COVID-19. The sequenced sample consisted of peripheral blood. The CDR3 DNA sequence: TGTGCCAGCAGTTACTCAGGGACAGGACACTACGAGCAGTACTTC. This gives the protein CASSYSGTGHYEQYF.